The 32 T cell receptor beta chains listed next were all sequenced from one sample in a study of blood T cell repertoires in COVID-19. Clones were read by immunoSEQ multiplex PCR, and TCRdb kept only the in-frame ones, dropping some. The sample lists 100,000 to 120,000 clones, just over 85% seen once, with less than 2.5% in the top ten. The sample taken for sequencing was peripheral blood. These receptor sequences come from a human donor in a cohort sampled during active COVID-19.

This chain links TRBV20-1 with TRBJ1-2; the match to TRBD1 covers 7 bases. Trimming at V came to 3 bases and at J to 4 bases, leaving 8 bases not matched to a gene. Germline CDR1 and CDR2: DFQATT and SNEGSKA (reference sequence). This CDR3 contains 14 residues. The CDR3 sequence: CSASEGGLGYGYTF. CDR3 in DNA: TGCAGTGCTAGTGAAGGGGGCCTTGGCTATGGCTACACCTTC.

The chain is built from TRBV4-1 and TRBJ1-2; the D gene is possibly TRBD1 (5 bases). The germline CDR1 and CDR2 sequences are MGHRA and YSYEKL. V was trimmed by 2 bases and J by 8 bases, leaving 12 bases between them. CDR3 length equals 13 residues. The CDR3 loop is CASSQTGNRGYTF. Written as DNA, the CDR3 is TGCGCCAGCAGCCAAACAGGAAATCGGGGCTACACCTTC.

This clone was observed a few times. This chain joins TRBV7-9 and TRBJ2-2; D call uncertain. V was trimmed by 5 bases and J by 7 bases, leaving 5 bases between them. This CDR3 has 11 amino acids. Germline V gives CDR1 SEHNR, CDR2 FQNEAQ (reference sequence). DNA for the CDR3: TGTGCCAGCAGCGTCGGCGGGGAGCTGTTTTTT. Its protein is CASSVGGELFF.

The chain couples TRBV3-1 (or the pseudogene TRBV3-2) to TRBJ2-7; 8 nucleotides agree with TRBD1. From germline, CDR1 is LGHDT and CDR2 YNNKEL (reference sequence). The CDR3 is 14 amino acids. V trimming: 5 bases; J trimming: 4 bases; junction bases outside the gene matches: 7. The CDR3 here is CASSYGTGQYEQYF. CDR3 DNA sequence: TGTGCCAGCAGCTACGGGACAGGCCAATACGAGCAGTACTTC.

V is TRBV6-6 and J is TRBJ1-4; possibly TRBD1 for D (6 bases). Germline CDR1 and CDR2: MNHNY and SVGAGI (reference sequence). V shed 5 bases and J shed 0 bases, with 16 bases lying between them. The CDR3 is made up of 17 amino acids. The CDR3 region has the DNA TGTGCCAGCAGTCGGGGGGGGGCGACCGCAACTAATGAAAAACTGTTTTTT. Amino acids: CASSRGGATATNEKLFF.

This chain uses TRBV11-2 with TRBJ2-2, with a possible D match to TRBD1 (5 bases). CDR1 is SGHAT, CDR2 FQNNGV, per germline. V lost 5 bases and J 1 base, leaving 8 bases between the germline ends. The CDR3 runs to 14 residues. The CDR3 region has the DNA TGTGCCAGCAGCAGAAGGGGGAACACCGGGGAGCTGTTTTTT. Translating it yields CASSRRGNTGELFF. Together with reference TRBV11-2 and TRBJ2-2, the CDR3 gives the full variable domain: EAGVAQSPRYKIIEKRQSVAFWCNPISGHATLYWYQQILGQGPKLLIQFQNNGVVDDSQLPKDRFSAERLKGVDSTLKIQPAKLEDSAVYLCASSRRGNTGELFFGEGSRLTVL.

The V gene is TRBV30, the J gene TRBJ2-5, with D maybe TRBD2 (6 bases). V lost 3 bases and J 5 bases, leaving 16 bases between the germline ends. Germline CDR1 and CDR2: GTSNPN and SVGIG (reference sequence). The CDR3 loop spans 14 amino acids. Here the CDR3 DNA reads TGTGCCTGGAGCCCCGCGGGGAGTCGCGAGACCCAGTACTTC. It codes for CAWSPAGSRETQYF. The entire variable domain, with the rest obtained from reference TRBV30 and TRBJ2-5, is as follows: SQTIHQWPATLVQPVGSPLSLECTVEGTSNPNLYWYRQAAGRGLQLLFYSVGIGQISSEVPQNLSASRPQDRQFILSSKKLLLSDSGFYLCAWSPAGSRETQYFGPGTRLLVL.

This clone has more than one count but fewer than ten. CDR3 residues: CASTGHPNTGELFF. The CDR3 DNA reads TGCGCCAGCACGGGACATCCGAACACCGGGGAGCTGTTTTTT. This chain connects TRBV10-1 to TRBJ2-2, with D perhaps TRBD1 (6 bases). V lost 7 bases and J lost 0, with 9 bases in between. CDR1 is WNHNN, CDR2 SYGVQD, per germline (reference sequence). This CDR3 is 14 amino acids long.

The chain combines TRBV7-2 with TRBJ2-3; 7 positions match TRBD1. Germline trimming cut 1 base from V and 1 base from J; bases unmatched to any gene: 8. This CDR3 is built from 17 residues. Germline V gene data show CDR1 as SGHTA and CDR2 as FQGNSA. The CDR3 protein is CASSLDRGGLRTDTQYF. DNA of the CDR3: TGTGCCAGCAGCTTAGACAGGGGCGGACTGCGCACAGATACGCAGTATTTT. The whole variable domain, filled in from reference TRBV7-2 and TRBJ2-3, reads GAGVSQSPSNKVTEKGKDVELRCDPISGHTALYWYRQSLGQGLEFLIYFQGNSAPDKSGLPSDRFSAERTGGSVSTLTIQRTQQEDSAVYLCASSLDRGGLRTDTQYFGPGTRLTVL.

This clone was recorded a few times. The chain carries TRBV9 and TRBJ2-7; 8 bases are shared with TRBD2. The CDR3 is made up of 15 amino acids. V lost 3 bases and J lost 2; bases outside the gene matches: 7. Germline V lookup: CDR1 SGDLS, CDR2 YYNGEE. CDR3 amino acids: CASSAGGQFPYEQYF. The CDR3 DNA sequence: TGTGCCAGCAGCGCGGGGGGGCAGTTCCCCTACGAGCAGTACTTC.

CDR3 DNA: TGTGCCTGCCGGGGGGCCGATGGCTCCTACGAGCAGTACTTC. Translated, it gives CACRGADGSYEQYF. The gene calls are TRBV30 and TRBJ2-7, with a tentative D call TRBD2 (7 bases). This CDR3 has 14 residues. Germline lookup yields CDR1 GTSNPN and CDR2 SVGIG (reference sequence). The V and J ends lost 6 bases and 0 bases respectively, with 15 bases between them.

V is TRBV7-8 and J is TRBJ2-7; 8 nucleotides align to TRBD1. The CDR3 sequence is 14 residues long. After removal of 11 bases from V and 2 bases from J, the junction contained 11 bases not matched to a gene. Germline CDR1 is SGHVS and CDR2 is FQNEAQ. For the CDR3, the DNA is TGTGCCGTCTCAGAAGGGACAGGAGCCTACGAGCAGTACTTC. This sequence encodes CAVSEGTGAYEQYF. The complete variable domain, with remaining parts taken from reference TRBV7-8 and TRBJ2-7, reads GAGVSQSPRYKVAKRGQDVALRCDPISGHVSLFWYQQALGQGPEFLTYFQNEAQLDKSGLPSDRFFAERPEGSVSTLKIQRTQQEDSAVYLCAVSEGTGAYEQYFGPGTRLTVT.

With respect to this clone: The same CDR3 is also encoded by other DNA sequences in this sample. This sequence joins TRBV7-8 and TRBJ1-5; D remains ambiguous. Germline V CDR1 and CDR2: SGHVS, FQNEAQ. V was pared by 1 base and J by 6 bases, with 7 bases between. The CDR3 loop spans 13 amino acids. The CDR3 loop is CASSLGGGQPQHF. CDR3 nucleotides: TGTGCCAGCAGCTTAGGGGGAGGTCAGCCCCAGCATTTT.

J is TRBJ1-1 and V is TRBV12-3 or TRBV12-4, with D tentatively TRBD1 (5 bases). Deletions cut 2 bases from V and 5 bases from J, with 9 bases between. The CDR3 length is 13 residues. Written as DNA, the CDR3 is TGTGCCAGCAGTTTACAGGGTAGGACTGAAGCTTTCTTT. Its protein is CASSLQGRTEAFF.

This chain connects TRBV2 to TRBJ1-4; 9 positions agree with TRBD1. Germline V gene sequence: CDR1 SNHLY, CDR2 FYNNEI. CDR3 length: 16 amino acids. J was trimmed by 6 bases and V by 3 bases; bases with no gene match: 8. The CDR3: CASSEGQGGFDEKLFF. CDR3 DNA: TGTGCCAGCAGTGAGGGACAGGGAGGCTTTGATGAAAAACTGTTTTTT.

This clone was detected only a few times. Compared with germline, one end of the junction differs, possibly owing to a read error. The chain employs TRBV7-7 and TRBJ2-7; 10 positions match TRBD1. The germline gives CDR1 SSHAT, CDR2 FNYEAQ (reference sequence). The CDR3 has 15 residues. CDR3: CASSPRQGATYEQYF. CDR3 coding DNA: TGTGCTAGCAGCCCCAGACAGGGGGCAACCTACGAGCAGTACTTC.

The rearrangement uses TRBV7-9 and TRBJ1-1; 7 nucleotides match TRBD1. Germline CDR1 SEHNR, CDR2 FQNEAQ (reference sequence). The CDR3 consists of 16 residues. Trimming took 6 bases from V and 2 from J; bases not matched to a gene: 12. The CDR3 coding sequence is TGTGCCAGCAGTGCGGGCGAGGGACAGCCAAACACTGAAGCTTTCTTT. Its translation: CASSAGEGQPNTEAFF.

The chain employs TRBV30 and TRBJ2-5, with 8 nucleotides matching TRBD2. Per the germline V gene, CDR1 is GTSNPN and CDR2 is SVGIG (reference sequence). The V gene end was trimmed by 4 bases and the J gene end by 3 bases; junction bases not matched to a gene: 10. This CDR3 region has 15 residues. CDR3 loop: CAWTAGTRGEETQYF. In DNA form, the CDR3 reads TGTGCCTGGACAGCTGGGACTAGAGGAGAAGAGACCCAGTACTTC.

This clone was counted a single time. The chain recombines TRBV5-1 with TRBJ2-1; 7 nucleotides align to TRBD1. With 0 bases clipped from V and 2 bases from J, the junction kept 2 bases outside the gene matches. CDR3 length: 15 residues. CDR1 and CDR2 (germline): SGHRS, YFSETQ. In nucleotides, the CDR3 is TGCGCCAGCAGCTTGGAGGGGGCGACCTACAATGAGCAGTTCTTC. It is translated as CASSLEGATYNEQFF.

The J gene is TRBJ2-4, the V gene TRBV11-2; D perhaps matches TRBD2 (6 bases). The V end was cut by 2 bases, the J end by 0 bases, with 8 bases between. The CDR3 length is 15 residues. Germline lookup yields CDR1 SGHAT and CDR2 FQNNGV. CDR3 sequence reads: CASSLPGLAKNIQYF. CDR3 coding DNA: TGTGCCAGCAGCTTACCGGGACTAGCCAAAAACATTCAGTACTTC.

V gene TRBV2 combines with J gene TRBJ1-6, with TRBD1 identical over 9 bases. This CDR3 contains 15 residues. Unmatched junction bases numbered 9, after V lost 5 bases and J lost 10 bases. Germline V gives CDR1 SNHLY, CDR2 FYNNEI. CDR3: CASSLKDRGGSPLHF. In nucleotides, the CDR3 is TGTGCCAGCAGTTTGAAGGACAGGGGTGGGTCACCCCTCCACTTT.

V usage is TRBV29-1 and J usage is TRBJ1-2, with 7 bases lining up with TRBD1. CDR1 and CDR2 (germline): SQVTM, ANQGSEA. V lost 5 bases and J lost 3; bases outside the gene matches: 3. This CDR3 spans 12 amino acids. The CDR3 DNA reads TGCAGCGTTCACACAGGGGACTATGGCTACACCTTC. Amino acids: CSVHTGDYGYTF.

CDR3 bases: TGTGCCAGTAGTCTGGGGACAGGGATTGGAAACACCATATATTTT. This sequence encodes CASSLGTGIGNTIYF. The chain combines TRBV19 with TRBJ1-3; 9 bases map to TRBD1. The CDR3 length is 15 residues. The germline gives CDR1 LNHDA, CDR2 SQIVND (reference sequence). Trimming cost V 5 bases and J 3 bases; bases outside gene matches: 5.

The chain is built from TRBV7-3 and TRBJ2-3, with D unresolved. V dropped 0 bases and J dropped 3 bases, with 7 bases sitting between them. CDR1 SGHTA and CDR2 FQGTGA come from the germline V gene. The CDR3 is made up of 14 amino acids. The CDR3 region has the DNA TGTGCCAGCAGCTTAACGAAGCCAACAGATACGCAGTATTTT. Encoded protein: CASSLTKPTDTQYF.

V and J are TRBV6-6 and TRBJ1-3, with D possibly TRBD1 on 6 matching bases. V dropped 2 bases and J dropped 3 bases, with 8 bases sitting between them. Looked up from germline, CDR1 is MNHNY and CDR2 is SVGAGI (reference sequence). The CDR3 totals 14 residues. CDR3 loop: CASSYTTGGNTIYF. The CDR3 DNA reads TGTGCCAGCAGTTACACGACAGGTGGAAACACCATATATTTT.

The chain has TRBV9 and TRBJ2-5, with D maybe TRBD1 (6 bases). V shed 3 bases and J shed 2 bases, with 11 bases lying between them. The CDR3 consists of 14 residues. CDR1 and CDR2 from the germline V gene are SGDLS and YYNGEE. CDR3 residues: CASSARTAQETQYF. DNA for the CDR3: TGTGCCAGCAGCGCACGGACAGCTCAAGAGACCCAGTACTTC.

The chain employs TRBV6-5 and TRBJ2-1; weak D call: TRBD2 (6 bases). Germline assignment: CDR1 MNHEY and CDR2 SVGAGI. The germline V and J ends were trimmed by 6 bases and 7 bases, with 16 bases remaining between them. The CDR3 contains 14 residues. The CDR3, as DNA: TGTGCCAGCAGCGTCGTCGGAGGAGGGAATGAGCAGTTCTTC. It is translated as CASSVVGGGNEQFF.

This rearrangement joins TRBV19 to TRBJ2-3; 8 bases align to TRBD2. The CDR3 has 14 amino acids. CDR1 and CDR2 (germline): LNHDA, SQIVND (reference sequence). With 4 bases clipped from V and 4 bases from J, the junction kept 4 bases outside the gene matches. CDR3 DNA: TGTGCCAGTAGTACCCGGGGGGGCGCAGATACGCAGTATTTT. Translation gives CASSTRGGADTQYF.

The chain couples TRBV14 to TRBJ2-1; 8 bases agree with TRBD2. This CDR3 spans 17 amino acids. V lost 3 bases to trimming and J lost 8 bases; unmatched junction nucleotides: 15. The germline gives CDR1 SGHDN, CDR2 FVKESK. The CDR3 region has the DNA TGTGCCAGCAGCCAGGACCCTAGTGCGGGAGGTCAATATGAGCAGTTCTTC. Its protein product is CASSQDPSAGGQYEQFF. Filled out from reference TRBV14 and TRBJ2-1, the complete variable domain reads EAGVTQFPSHSVIEKGQTVTLRCDPISGHDNLYWYRRVMGKEIKFLLHFVKESKQDESGMPNNRFLAERTGGTYSTLKVQPAELEDSGVYFCASSQDPSAGGQYEQFFGPGTRLTVL.

Notes on this clone: Relative to the germline gene, one junction end is altered; a read error may explain this. The rearrangement uses TRBV29-1 and TRBJ1-5; D ambiguous. Germline V gene data show CDR1 as SQVTM and CDR2 as ANQGSEA. The CDR3 has 14 residues. CDR3 in amino acids: CSVAAANSDQPQHF. The CDR3 DNA is TGCAGCGTTGCCGCTGCTAATAGCGATCAGCCCCAGCATTTT.

V is TRBV2 and J is TRBJ1-2; 9 bases match TRBD1. Germline V lookup: CDR1 SNHLY, CDR2 FYNNEI. CDR3 length: 15 amino acids. J gave up 5 bases and V 0 bases, and 4 bases lay outside the gene matches. This CDR3 reads CASSEARGQGYGYTF. The DNA for the CDR3 is TGTGCCAGCAGTGAAGCCAGGGGACAGGGATATGGCTACACCTTC.

The V call is TRBV2, the J call TRBJ2-3; 8 nucleotides agree with TRBD2. V lost 6 bases to trimming and J lost 6 bases; unmatched junction nucleotides: 5. Germline CDR1 and CDR2: SNHLY and FYNNEI. The CDR3 covers 13 residues. The CDR3 protein is CASRGPGGDTQYF. In DNA, the CDR3 is TGTGCCAGCAGAGGACCGGGGGGGGATACGCAGTATTTT.